This T cell receptor beta chain was captured by sequencing in a study of identical twins. General study findings and limits: Cord blood's abundant beta clonotypes had fewer insertions, unlike memory repertoires.

With regard to this clonotype: Its target is unknown.

Germline loops: CDR1 MNHNS, CDR2 SASEGT. The CDR3 length is 13 residues. With 6 bases removed from V and 0 bases from J, the gap between germline ends came to 6 bases. Template switching (which added a universal primer site) was used, and cDNA carried unique molecular identifiers. TCRdb re-analysed the 5' RACE reads in MiXCR, keeping a single row per CDR3 protein. This sample has around 1.7 million distinct CDR3 sequences; about 32% occur once, and the top ten carry approximately 0.25%. The chain has TRBV6-1 and TRBJ1-5; no clear D gene. This sequence originates from a newborn girl in good health. Sequenced sample: cord blood. CDR3 residues: CASRDDSNQPQHF. Written as DNA, the CDR3 is TGTGCCAGCAGGGATGATAGCAATCAGCCCCAGCATTTT.